These T cell receptor beta chains were read from a single sample in a study of identical twins. TCRdb redid the calling of the 5' RACE reads with MiXCR, one entry per CDR3 protein. The data show 750,000 to 950,000 distinct CDR3 sequences, with 9% to 15% seen just once and roughly 1.5% held by the top ten. The data were also submitted as part of a second study, on yellow fever vaccine responses in identical twins.

Material: PBMCs. These receptor sequences come from a woman younger than 35 in good health. CDR3s include the opening cysteine and the closing phenylalanine or tryptophan. The D gene is left open where the match is weak. Size values are once, few and many counts, or a class for expanded clones, and some rows have none.

V: TRBV11-2; D: NA; length: 15; size: many; J: TRBJ2-5; DNA: TGTGCCAGCAGCCCCCTCCCGACGGGGAAAGAGACCCAGTACTTC; CDR3: CASSPLPTGKETQYF
V: TRBV4-1; D: NA; length: 16; size: few; J: TRBJ2-5; DNA: TGCGCCAGCAGCCCTGTTGGGCGGGGGCCGGGGGAGACCCAGTACTTC; CDR3: CASSPVGRGPGETQYF
V: TRBV7-3; D: NA; length: 14; size: NA; J: TRBJ2-1; DNA: TGTGCCAGCAGCCCAACCTACGGGAGTTATGAGCAGTTCTTC; CDR3: CASSPTYGSYEQFF
V: TRBV27; D: TRBD2; length: 15; size: many; J: TRBJ2-7; DNA: TGTGCCAGCAGTCCTCTTAGCGGGAGTGGCTACGAGCAGTACTTC; CDR3: CASSPLSGSGYEQYF
V: TRBV2; D: NA; length: 16; size: few; J: TRBJ2-1; DNA: TGTGCCAGCAGTCAGGAAGACAGCCTCTCCTACAATGAGCAGTTCTTC; CDR3: CASSQEDSLSYNEQFF
V: TRBV7-9; D: TRBD1; length: 16; size: NA; J: TRBJ2-1; DNA: TGTGCCAGCGCATCCCGACCGGGACAGCGAAATGATGAGCAGTTCTTC; CDR3: CASASRPGQRNDEQFF
V: TRBV4-2; D: NA; length: 15; size: few; J: TRBJ2-5; DNA: TGTGCCAGCAGCCAAGATCGGGCAGACCAAGAGACCCAGTACTTC; CDR3: CASSQDRADQETQYF
V: TRBV9; D: TRBD1; length: 20; size: NA; J: TRBJ2-2; DNA: TGTGCCAGCAGCGGTATCGGGACAGGGGGCTTCGATGGCGACACCGGGGAGCTGTTTTTT; CDR3: CASSGIGTGGFDGDTGELFF
V: TRBV10-2; D: NA; length: 15; size: NA; J: TRBJ2-1; DNA: TGCGCCAGCAGTGATATGGGTGGGAACAACAATGAGCAGTTCTTC; CDR3: CASSDMGGNNNEQFF
V: TRBV6-1; D: NA; length: 16; size: NA; J: TRBJ2-1; DNA: TGTGCCAGCAGTGAAGCGCTCCCTAGACAGGACCATGAGCAGTTCTTC; CDR3: CASSEALPRQDHEQFF
V: TRBV5-1; D: NA; length: 15; size: many; J: TRBJ1-4; DNA: TGCGCCAGCAGCTTGCAGGGAGGGGGTAATGAAAAACTGTTTTTT; CDR3: CASSLQGGGNEKLFF
V: TRBV20-1; D: TRBD2; length: 15; size: NA; J: TRBJ2-7; DNA: TGCAGTCCTAGGTTCGGGACTAGCGGGAGAAACGAGCAGTACTTC; CDR3: CSPRFGTSGRNEQYF
V: TRBV10-2; D: TRBD1; length: 16; size: few; J: TRBJ2-3; DNA: TGCGCCAGCAGTCCCCGGACAGGGGGCGGCCCAGATACGCAGTATTTT; CDR3: CASSPRTGGGPDTQYF
V: TRBV12-3/TRBV12-4; D: NA; length: 15; size: many; J: TRBJ2-1; DNA: TGTGCCAGCAACCAGTGGCTAGGCACCTACAATGAGCAGTTCTTC; CDR3: CASNQWLGTYNEQFF
V: TRBV5-1; D: NA; length: 12; size: many; J: TRBJ2-1; DNA: TGCGCCAGCAGCACGGGACTGGATGAGCAGTTCTTC; CDR3: CASSTGLDEQFF
V: TRBV18; D: NA; length: 14; size: few; J: TRBJ2-1; DNA: TGTGCCAGCTCAGCCAATGACGGGCTGAATGAGCAGTTCTTC; CDR3: CASSANDGLNEQFF
V: TRBV20-1; D: TRBD1; length: 13; size: few; J: TRBJ1-1; DNA: TGCAGTGCTAGGCAGGGGGGCGACACTGAAGCTTTCTTT; CDR3: CSARQGGDTEAFF
V: TRBV2; D: NA; length: 14; size: NA; J: TRBJ2-3; DNA: TGTGCCAGCAGTGACCGGCCGATGACAGATACGCAGTATTTT; CDR3: CASSDRPMTDTQYF
V: TRBV24-1; D: TRBD1; length: 16; size: NA; J: TRBJ1-5; DNA: TGTGCCACCAGTGACCCGGGACAGGGGAAGAATCAGCCCCAGCATTTT; CDR3: CATSDPGQGKNQPQHF
V: TRBV28; D: NA; length: 13; size: NA; J: TRBJ1-4; DNA: TGTGCCAGCAGTTCCACCCCTGGGGGGGGTCTGTTTTTT; CDR3: CASSSTPGGGLFF
V: TRBV10-3; D: TRBD1; length: 13; size: many; J: TRBJ2-5; DNA: TGTGCCATCAGTGGGACAGGACAAGAGACCCAGTACTTC; CDR3: CAISGTGQETQYF
V: TRBV29-1; D: TRBD1; length: 14; size: NA; J: TRBJ2-5; DNA: TGCAGCGTTGGATTGGGACAGGGGTGGGAGACCCAGTACTTC; CDR3: CSVGLGQGWETQYF
V: TRBV5-5; D: NA; length: 15; size: few; J: TRBJ2-1; DNA: TGTGCCAGCCGGATACCCCAGACAGCTGGGGATGAGCAGTTCTTC; CDR3: CASRIPQTAGDEQFF
V: TRBV5-6; D: NA; length: 12; size: few; J: TRBJ2-1; DNA: TGTGCCAGCAGCTTGGGTTTGTCCAACGAGTTCTTC; CDR3: CASSLGLSNEFF
V: TRBV6-2/TRBV6-3; D: NA; length: 16; size: NA; J: TRBJ1-6; DNA: TGTGCCAGCAGTTACTCTTCCGGGCCAGCTAATTCACCCCTCCACTTT; CDR3: CASSYSSGPANSPLHF
V: TRBV28; D: TRBD1; length: 15; size: few; J: TRBJ2-2; DNA: TGTGCCAGCGCTGCCGGGGACAGGAACACCGGGGAGCTGTTTTTT; CDR3: CASAAGDRNTGELFF
V: TRBV12-3/TRBV12-4; D: TRBD2; length: 16; size: many; J: TRBJ2-2; DNA: TGTGCCAGCAGTAATCCCGTAGCGGGGCTCACCGGGGAGCTGTTTTTT; CDR3: CASSNPVAGLTGELFF
V: TRBV12-3/TRBV12-4; D: NA; length: 14; size: many; J: TRBJ1-1; DNA: TGTGCCAGCAGCGGGACACACAGAAACACTGAAGCTTTCTTT; CDR3: CASSGTHRNTEAFF
V: TRBV30; D: NA; length: 13; size: NA; J: TRBJ1-2; DNA: TGTGCCTGGCACTTAGGTAGGACGACTGGCTACACCTTC; CDR3: CAWHLGRTTGYTF
V: TRBV6-2/TRBV6-3; D: TRBD2; length: 20; size: NA; J: TRBJ2-1; DNA: TGTGCCAGCAGTTACTCGGCCACCACTAGCGGGCCGGTTCGGGACAATGAGCAGTTCTTC; CDR3: CASSYSATTSGPVRDNEQFF
V: TRBV6-2/TRBV6-3; D: NA; length: 14; size: few; J: TRBJ2-1; DNA: TGTGCCAGCAGTTACTCCCAAGGGTACAATGAGCAGTTCTTC; CDR3: CASSYSQGYNEQFF
V: TRBV12-3/TRBV12-4; D: NA; length: 13; size: few; J: TRBJ1-5; DNA: TGTGCCAGCAGTTCCAAGAGCAATCAGCCCCAGCATTTT; CDR3: CASSSKSNQPQHF
V: TRBV12-3/TRBV12-4; D: NA; length: 15; size: NA; J: TRBJ2-3; DNA: TGTGCCAGCAGCCCCAGACTATCCTTCACAGATACGCAGTATTTT; CDR3: CASSPRLSFTDTQYF
V: TRBV7-3; D: TRBD2; length: 14; size: NA; J: TRBJ2-7; DNA: TGTGCCAGCAGCCCGGGACTAACTCCCTACGAGCAGTACTTC; CDR3: CASSPGLTPYEQYF
V: TRBV24-1; D: NA; length: 17; size: many; J: TRBJ2-3; DNA: TGTGCCACCAGTGAGGGACAAAATCCTTCTAGCACAGATACGCAGTATTTT; CDR3: CATSEGQNPSSTDTQYF
V: TRBV3-1; D: TRBD2; length: 15; size: NA; J: TRBJ2-1; DNA: TGTGCCAGCAGCCACGGACTAGCGGGAGGCCCTAGTCAGTTCTTC; CDR3: CASSHGLAGGPSQFF
V: TRBV12-3/TRBV12-4; D: NA; length: 13; size: many; J: TRBJ2-2; DNA: TGTGCCAGCAGTTTGAGGGGTTCCGGAGAGCTGTTTTTT; CDR3: CASSLRGSGELFF
V: TRBV9; D: NA; length: 12; size: many; J: TRBJ1-2; DNA: TGTGCCAGCAGCGTAGGGCCTGGAGGCTACACCTTC; CDR3: CASSVGPGGYTF
V: TRBV14; D: NA; length: 17; size: many; J: TRBJ1-2; DNA: TGTGCCAGCAGCTTATACAAGGGTCACCTAGGACTCTATGGCTACACCTTC; CDR3: CASSLYKGHLGLYGYTF
V: TRBV6-2/TRBV6-3; D: TRBD1; length: 16; size: few; J: TRBJ2-5; DNA: TGTGCCAGCAGTTACTCGCGGCCAGGGGGCCAAGAGACCCAGTACTTC; CDR3: CASSYSRPGGQETQYF
V: TRBV7-3; D: NA; length: 14; size: NA; J: TRBJ2-3; DNA: TGTGCCAGCAGCTTAACTCCAGTCGCAGATACGCAGTATTTT; CDR3: CASSLTPVADTQYF
V: TRBV6-1; D: NA; length: 15; size: few; J: TRBJ2-1; DNA: TGTGCCAGCAGTGAATTGGTCAGGACCTCTAATGAGCAGTTCTTC; CDR3: CASSELVRTSNEQFF
V: TRBV4-1; D: NA; length: 15; size: NA; J: TRBJ2-1; DNA: TGCGCCAGCAGCCAAGATCTTTGGGGGGCGAATGAGCAGTTCTTC; CDR3: CASSQDLWGANEQFF
V: TRBV3-1; D: NA; length: 14; size: NA; J: TRBJ2-1; DNA: TGTGCCAGCAGCCAAGTGGGACTTGGGGTTGAGCAGTTCTTC; CDR3: CASSQVGLGVEQFF
V: TRBV28; D: TRBD1; length: 14; size: NA; J: TRBJ1-5; DNA: TGTGCCAGCAGCCCCGACAGGGAGCGACAGCCCCAGCATTTT; CDR3: CASSPDRERQPQHF
V: TRBV20-1; D: TRBD1; length: 13; size: many; J: TRBJ1-2; DNA: TGCAGTGCCAGCGGGACAGCGAACTATGGCTACACCTTC; CDR3: CSASGTANYGYTF
V: TRBV3-1; D: NA; length: 17; size: NA; J: TRBJ2-5; DNA: TGTGCCAGCAGCCAAGTTCGGAGCGGTTTAAAACAAGAGACCCAGTACTTC; CDR3: CASSQVRSGLKQETQYF
V: TRBV3-1; D: TRBD2; length: 17; size: many; J: TRBJ2-7; DNA: TGTGCCAGCAGCCGTGTGACCCCGGTACTAGCGGCCTACGAGCAGTACTTC; CDR3: CASSRVTPVLAAYEQYF
V: TRBV20-1; D: TRBD2; length: 15; size: NA; J: TRBJ2-7; DNA: TGCAGTGCTAGAGACCAAAGCGGGAGGACCTACGAGCAGTACTTC; CDR3: CSARDQSGRTYEQYF
V: TRBV20-1; D: TRBD2; length: 15; size: many; J: TRBJ2-3; DNA: TGCAGTGCTAGAGAATCTAGCGGGAGCACAGATACGCAGTATTTT; CDR3: CSARESSGSTDTQYF
V: TRBV28; D: TRBD1; length: 17; size: NA; J: TRBJ1-2; DNA: TGTGCCAGCAGCACTAAAGGGGGCGGCACTTCTAACTATGGCTACACCTTC; CDR3: CASSTKGGGTSNYGYTF
V: TRBV7-6; D: NA; length: 17; size: NA; J: TRBJ2-6; DNA: TGTGCCAGCAGCCCTGCGACAGGCTACTCTGGGGCCAACGTCCTGACTTTC; CDR3: CASSPATGYSGANVLTF
V: TRBV20-1; D: TRBD2; length: 13; size: few; J: TRBJ2-7; DNA: TGCAGTGCTAGCGGGAGGGCCCACTACGAGCAGTACTTC; CDR3: CSASGRAHYEQYF